This TCR beta chain was documented in a study of T-cell memory formation after mild COVID-19 (dated by TCRdb to the early 2020s). For the study in its entirety: TCR sequence clusters from the two donors were largely donor specific. T-cell clones expanding and contracting after mild COVID-19 in a couple of donors were tracked by longitudinal TCRalpha and TCRbeta repertoire sequencing. The cohort comprised two young, previously healthy adult volunteers, one female and one male. Points the paper makes about the study in general: Contracting CD4+ clones were located mainly in the CM and EM memory subsets, whereas CD8+ clones were found to be enriched in EMRA. The study covered only a couple of mild cases, and larger cohorts including severe cases with pre-infection samples were considered necessary. From day 15 to 85, contracting clones showed balanced CD4/CD8 phenotypes, whereas a second wave of clones that expanded from day 15 to 37 leaned towards CD4+. The second-wave clones that peaked on day 37 were not confirmed to be SARS-CoV-2 specific. Some responding clones were found in pre-infection memory, which suggests that pre-existing cross-reactive memory T cells took part in the SARS-CoV-2 response.

Ficoll-Paque density gradient centrifugation was used to isolate PBMCs. This clonotype came up a few times. Its antigen is unknown. Base qualities are not provided; no much larger clone lies one nucleotide away. Sequenced using an Illumina NovaSeq 6000. cDNA libraries for TCRalpha and TCRbeta were prepared by 5'RACE using constant-segment primers, with sample barcodes and unique molecular identifiers added. RNA was extracted from every sample with Trizol reagent. Libraries were amplified in two PCR steps, with a second sample barcode and Illumina TruSeq adapters added in the second step. Sequencing of libraries was performed on an Illumina NovaSeq with 2 x 150 bp paired-end reads. Regarding the original processing steps: Reads were demultiplexed and collapsed into UMI-guided consensus sequences with migec v1.2.7. Using mixcr v2.1.11, UMI consensuses were aligned to TRA and TRB V and J templates and then assembled into clonotypes. A clonotype was counted as expanded or contracted only if both edgeR and NoisET called the change significant, with noise models trained on biological replicates. For edgeR calls, the thresholds were a false discovery rate-adjusted p below 0.01 and a log2 fold-change of 1. PCA with hierarchical clustering of max-normalized trajectories of the 1000 most abundant clonotypes was used as exploratory dynamics analysis. Each responding clone was given a CD4 or CD8 phenotype based on the CD4+ and CD8+ repertoires, which had been sequenced separately. TCRdb reprocessing: public reads trimmed at Q25 with fastp, clones called with MiXCR, in-frame beta chains kept. Each record represents a unique CDR3 protein, reported with the most common genes and DNA among its rows. What appears here as the V and J calls and clone size reflects TCRdb's work, not the paper's. In this sample the table shows under 600,000 distinct CDR3 sequences, about 20% of which occur a single time. The ten largest make up roughly 8.1% of the sample.

The sequenced sample was PBMCs or a T cell subset sorted from them (not recorded which). The clonotype originates from an adult woman who had mild COVID-19 (a few samples of this study predate the infection). The sample titles of this study are shuffled in the database, so cell type and time point are left out; the donor was told from shared clones.

The nucleotide sequence reads as follows: TGTGCCAGCAGTTTGATGGACTACTACAATGAGCAGTTCTTC. Its product reads: CASSLMDYYNEQFF. The rearranged chain carries TRBV27 and TRBJ2-1; 6 matching bases give a weak D call of TRBD2. From the cysteine up to the phenylalanine, the CDR3 has a length of 14 residues. CDR3 DNA is the only sequence kept; it has 42 bases, read in frame from the first base. Looking up the germline V gene (reference sequence) yields CDR1 MNHEY and CDR2 SMNVEV. V drops 3 bases and J drops 3 bases, leaving 9 bases in between.